This TCR beta chain appears in the sequencing data of a study of blood T cell repertoires in COVID-19. The CDR3 has 14 residues. Germline assignment: CDR1 MGHRA and CDR2 YSYEKL. V lost 4 bases to trimming and J lost 12 bases; unmatched junction nucleotides: 9. The repertoire was sequenced with immunoSEQ multiplex PCR; TCRdb's copy has only in-frame clones and lacks some. Of 140,000 to 150,000 clones listed, 80% to 90% are singletons. This TCR was recovered from a woman aged 55-75 years with COVID-19, enrolled during active disease. V and J are TRBV4-1 and TRBJ2-4; 10 nucleotides align to TRBD2. Sequencing used peripheral blood. CDR3 DNA: TGCGCCAGCAGCCCGCGTCAAGCGGGGGGGCCTCAGTACTTC. Translation: CASSPRQAGGPQYF.